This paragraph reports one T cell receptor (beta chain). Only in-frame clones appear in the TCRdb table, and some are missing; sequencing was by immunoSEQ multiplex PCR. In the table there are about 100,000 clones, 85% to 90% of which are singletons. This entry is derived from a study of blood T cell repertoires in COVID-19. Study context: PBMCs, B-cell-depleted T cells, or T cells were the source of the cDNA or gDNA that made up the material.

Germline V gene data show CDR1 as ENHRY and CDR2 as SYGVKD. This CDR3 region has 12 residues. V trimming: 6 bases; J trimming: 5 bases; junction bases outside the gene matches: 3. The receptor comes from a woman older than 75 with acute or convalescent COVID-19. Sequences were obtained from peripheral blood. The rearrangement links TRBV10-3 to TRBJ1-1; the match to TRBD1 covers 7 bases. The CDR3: CAIRGGRTEAFF. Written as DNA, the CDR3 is TGTGCCATCAGAGGGGGCAGGACTGAAGCTTTCTTT.